This TCR beta chain was identified during a study of regulatory T cells in long-lasting Graves disease. Arm-PCR of CDR3 regions with iRepertoire HTBI primers generated TCR beta libraries. TCRdb reprocessed the multiplex PCR reads via MiXCR and lists one record per CDR3 protein. The sample yields roughly 510,000 distinct CDR3 sequences, about 16% seen once. Time point noted: newly diagnosed GD, antithyroid drugs for less than 3 months. The TCR library was made from RNA that had been extracted from PBMCs in TRIzol. The CDR3 has 13 residues. Germline lookup yields CDR1 GTSNPN and CDR2 SVGIG (reference sequence). The ends lost 2 bases at V and 10 bases at J; junction bases unmatched: 6. This sample also belongs to another study, concerning T cells in Graves' hyperthyroidism and ophthalmopathy.

The source is a man between 18 and 29 years old with Graves disease. The chain combines TRBV30 with TRBJ2-2; 8 bases match TRBD2. This sample comprised peripheral blood mononuclear cells (PBMCs), obtained at new diagnosis, from a patient treated with antithyroid drugs. CDR3 nucleotide sequence: TGTGCCTGGAGTTTGGGACTAGTAAAGGAGCTGTTTTTT. Translated, it gives CAWSLGLVKELFF. The full variable domain, with the rest looked up from reference TRBV30 and TRBJ2-2, is SQTIHQWPATLVQPVGSPLSLECTVEGTSNPNLYWYRQAAGRGLQLLFYSVGIGQISSEVPQNLSASRPQDRQFILSSKKLLLSDSGFYLCAWSLGLVKELFFGEGSRLTVL.